Detailed here is one TCR beta chain. The Seattle patients joined while their infection was active and were tracked longitudinally afterward. Original handling: From reference gene primer amplification, estimates of nucleated cell counts were derived. Produced via immunoSEQ multiplex PCR; TCRdb's table is partial and in-frame only. The V and J calls and clone size are taken from that table; D and trimming were inferred from the DNA. In the table there are 140,000 or so clones, 88% of which are singletons. V was clipped by 2 bases and J by 9 bases; unmatched bases: 6. The CDR3 is made up of 16 amino acids. CDR1 is SGHAT, CDR2 FQNNGV, per germline. This sample is part of a study of blood T cell repertoires in COVID-19. Overall study: Samples of COVID-19 (acute and convalescent) were obtained from the United States, Italy and Spain. From T cells, B-cell-depleted T cells, or PBMCs came the material, which was cDNA or gDNA.

This sequence originates from a human donor with COVID-19, enrolled during active disease. The donor label of this sample is uncertain. The sequenced material came from peripheral blood. This chain uses TRBV11-2 with TRBJ1-6; the match to TRBD1 covers 11 bases. Here the CDR3 DNA reads TGTGCCAGCAGCTTAAGTGAGGGACAGGGGGTTTCACCCCTCCACTTT. Its protein is CASSLSEGQGVSPLHF.